This T cell receptor (beta chain) derives from a study of blood T cell repertoires in COVID-19. This CDR3 comprises 14 residues. The ends lost 6 bases at V and 4 bases at J; junction bases unmatched: 6. Germline V gives CDR1 MNHEY, CDR2 SVGAGI. Produced via immunoSEQ multiplex PCR; TCRdb's table is partial and in-frame only. The sample has about 72,000 clones, more than 75% seen once. The TCR sequence derives from a woman aged 55-70 years with acute or convalescent COVID-19. The chain employs TRBV6-5 and TRBJ1-2, with 9 positions matching TRBD1. Specimen: peripheral blood. The CDR3 nucleotides read TGTGCCAGCAGCTACAGGGGGCGCAGCTATGGCTACACCTTC. This translates into CASSYRGRSYGYTF.